Below, 17 T cell receptor beta chains from the same sample are listed, as sequenced in a study of CD8 T cells in Susac syndrome. A quantity of about 0.45 to 1 ug RNA underwent reverse transcription using random hexamers. Each CDR3 protein is one row after TCRdb ran MiXCR on the immunoSEQ multiplex PCR reads. The table shows 75,000 to 95,000 distinct CDR3 sequences, with approximately 96% occurring only once. The sequencing input was CD8+ T cells from PBMCs. The receptors come from a human donor with Susac syndrome.

This clonotype was found once. The chain is built from TRBV29-1 and TRBJ1-4, with D possibly TRBD1 on 5 matching bases. Trimming left V 7 bases short and J 8 bases short, with 17 bases between. Per the germline V gene, CDR1 is SQVTM and CDR2 is ANQGSEA. The CDR3 consists of 13 residues. CDR3 protein: CSALTGGREKLFF. The CDR3 DNA follows: TGCAGCGCCCTTACAGGCGGTCGAGAAAAACTGTTTTTT. Drawing the rest from reference TRBV29-1 and TRBJ1-4, the complete variable domain is SAVISQKPSRDICQRGTSLTIQCQVDSQVTMMFWYRQQPGQSLTLIATANQGSEATYESGFVIDKFPISRPNLTFSTLTVSNMSPEDSSIYLCSALTGGREKLFFGSGTQLSVL.

V is TRBV4-1 and J is TRBJ1-6; TRBD1 matches at 8 bases. With 4 bases clipped from V and 9 bases from J, the junction kept 5 bases outside the gene matches. This CDR3 has 14 residues. The germline gives CDR1 MGHRA, CDR2 YSYEKL. The CDR3 reads CASSPGQDTSPLHF. Here the CDR3 DNA reads TGCGCCAGCAGCCCGGGACAGGATACTTCACCCCTCCACTTT.

The genes are TRBV5-4 and TRBJ2-7; TRBD2 is a possible D gene (6 bases). From germline, CDR1 is SGHNT and CDR2 YYREEE (reference sequence). The length of the CDR3 is 14 residues. With 0 bases removed from V and 5 bases from J, the gap between germline ends came to 12 bases. The CDR3 spells CASSLVSPGDEQYF. The CDR3 DNA reads TGTGCCAGCAGCTTGGTTTCCCCGGGAGACGAGCAGTACTTC.

The chain recombines TRBV12-3 or TRBV12-4 with TRBJ2-3, with TRBD1 matching 8 bases. The CDR3 is made up of 14 amino acids. The V segment lost 8 bases and the J segment 4 bases; nucleotides outside the gene matches: 8. CDR3 sequence (DNA): TGTGCCAGCGGCAGGACAGGGTCAGCAGATACGCAGTATTTT. Amino acids: CASGRTGSADTQYF.

This sequence joins TRBV10-2 and TRBJ1-5; D is uncertain. Trimming took 4 bases from V and 5 from J, leaving 9 bases between them. CDR1 and CDR2 from the germline V gene are WSHSY and SAAADI. The CDR3 loop spans 13 amino acids. CDR3 sequence reads: CASSVIGDQPQHF. The CDR3 DNA sequence: TGCGCCAGCAGTGTAATCGGGGATCAGCCCCAGCATTTT.

This rearrangement joins TRBV6-1 to TRBJ1-2; a weak D match, TRBD1 (5 bases). V gave up 6 bases and J gave up 4 bases, with 21 bases separating them. CDR3 length: 16 residues. Germline CDR1 and CDR2: MNHNS and SASEGT. Written as DNA, the CDR3 is TGTGCCAGCAGCCGTCCGGCCGTGCCGGGGACCTATGGCTACACCTTC. Amino acids: CASSRPAVPGTYGYTF.

On this clonotype itself: Sequence at one end of the junction differs from germline and may be a read error. The chain links TRBV7-7 to TRBJ2-5; D may be TRBD1 or TRBD2 (6 bases each). Germline lookup yields CDR1 SSHAT and CDR2 FNYEAQ (reference sequence). The CDR3 has 15 residues. CDR3 sequence (DNA): TGTGCTAGCAGAGGGGGGAAAGGATGGCAAGAGACCCAGTACTTC. It specifies CASRGGKGWQETQYF.

The chain employs TRBV12-5 and TRBJ1-6, with D uncertain. Deletions cut 1 base from V and 5 bases from J, with 3 bases between. The CDR3 covers 13 residues. Germline values: CDR1 LGHNT, CDR2 FRNRAP. DNA for the CDR3: TGTGCTAGTGGTTTGGAGGATAATTCACCCCTCCACTTT. Translation gives CASGLEDNSPLHF.

This chain uses TRBV12-3 or TRBV12-4 with TRBJ1-2, with D tentatively TRBD1 (5 bases). CDR3 length: 14 residues. With 3 bases removed from V and 4 bases from J, the gap between germline ends came to 12 bases. The CDR3 region is CASSLPGTAYGYTF. The CDR3 DNA reads as TGTGCCAGCAGTTTGCCGGGGACCGCCTATGGCTACACCTTC.

The chain carries TRBV6-2 or TRBV6-3 and TRBJ1-1; 7 bases map to TRBD1. Germline-derived CDR1 and CDR2 are MNHEY and SVGEGT. The CDR3 is 14 amino acids. The junction had 10 bases not matched to a gene; V was cut back by 6 bases and J by 6 bases. CDR3 DNA sequence: TGTGCCAGCAGAACCACAGGGGCTTGGGCTGAAGCTTTCTTT. This gives the protein CASRTTGAWAEAFF.

This rearrangement joins TRBV7-2 to TRBJ1-1; D is possibly TRBD1 (6 bases). V was shortened by 1 base and J by 8 bases, with 14 bases between the two germline ends. In germline, CDR1 is SGHTA, CDR2 FQGNSA. The CDR3 extends over 14 amino acids. The DNA for the CDR3 is TGTGCCAGCAGCTTAGATGTTGGACAGAGAGAAGCTTTCTTT. Translation gives CASSLDVGQREAFF.

This clonotype was detected only once. The chain recombines TRBV3-1 with TRBJ1-1, with no clear D. This CDR3 is built from 15 residues. Per the germline V gene, CDR1 is LGHDT and CDR2 is YNNKEL (reference sequence). V was clipped by 3 bases and J by 3 bases, with 14 bases between them. The CDR3 sequence: CASSHSQETDTEAFF. CDR3 nucleotide sequence: TGTGCCAGCAGCCACTCGCAAGAGACGGACACTGAAGCTTTCTTT.

This chain uses TRBV9 with TRBJ2-3; D is uncertain. This CDR3 spans 13 amino acids. Germline V gene data show CDR1 as SGDLS and CDR2 as YYNGEE. V lost 3 bases and J 1 base, leaving 6 bases between the germline ends. CDR3 loop: CASSAEGTDTQYF. CDR3 DNA: TGTGCCAGCAGCGCCGAAGGCACAGATACGCAGTATTTT.

The rearrangement joins TRBV27 to TRBJ2-3; D uncertain. Trimming stripped 5 bases from V and 4 bases from J, with 13 bases between. Germline V gene lookup returns CDR1 MNHEY and CDR2 SMNVEV (reference sequence). There are 14 residues in the CDR3. The CDR3, as DNA: TGTGCCAGCAGTACCCTGGGTATCGCAGATACGCAGTATTTT. Residues: CASSTLGIADTQYF.

The chain is built from TRBV19 and TRBJ2-1; possible D gene TRBD2, 6 bases. The CDR3 loop spans 16 amino acids. Germline V CDR1 and CDR2: LNHDA, SQIVND (reference sequence). V was shortened by 5 bases and J by 6 bases, with 20 bases between the two germline ends. This chain's CDR3 is CASSGGYGSYLNEQFF. CDR3 nucleotide sequence: TGTGCCAGTAGTGGGGGGTATGGCAGCTACCTCAATGAGCAGTTCTTC.

The chain recombines TRBV5-1 with TRBJ2-5; TRBD2 might be the D (5 bases). Per germline, CDR1 SGHRS and CDR2 YFSETQ. V gave up 1 base and J gave up 4 bases, with 8 bases separating them. This CDR3 comprises 13 residues. DNA for the CDR3: TGCGCCAGCAGCTTGCGGGAAGGAGAGACCCAGTACTTC. The encoded protein is CASSLREGETQYF.

This chain uses TRBV4-3 with TRBJ2-1; 12 positions match TRBD2. The J segment lost 8 bases and the V segment lost 0 bases, leaving 5 bases of the junction unmatched. Germline lookup yields CDR1 LGHNA and CDR2 YSLEER. The CDR3 is 16 amino acids. The CDR3 DNA follows: TGCGCCAGCAGCCAAGATAGTCTAGCGGGGGGGTATGAGCAGTTCTTC. Protein product: CASSQDSLAGGYEQFF.